These T cell receptor beta chains were read from a single sample in a study of metastatic and nonmetastatic thyroid tumors. TCRdb re-called clones from the PCR reads using MiXCR. The table includes about 21,000 clones, around an eighth detected once. Material: blood. The receptors were sampled from a female donor with papillary thyroid cancer or a benign thyroid nodule (not recorded which). Some clones in this sample may be carry-over from other donors' samples. Each CDR3 is given with its conserved first and last residue. Fields, in order: J gene, V gene, CDR3 protein.

TRBJ1-2,TRBV20-1,CSATPVSYGYTF
TRBJ1-4,TRBV6-1,CASTQPGGKEKLFF
TRBJ1-4,TRBV6-1,CASSENRGFNEKLFF
TRBJ2-7,TRBV7-2,CASSLGWTRGEQYF
TRBJ2-2,TRBV6-5,CASSDSTDTGELFF
TRBJ2-3,TRBV10-3,CAISNYETDTQYF
TRBJ1-3,TRBV6-5,CASSYHGGGGNTIYF
TRBJ2-2,TRBV3-1,CASSPLTVNTGELFF
TRBJ2-7,TRBV20-1,CSAIISDRGSSYEQYF
TRBJ1-1,TRBV2,CASSEGGGTEAFF
TRBJ2-1,TRBV5-1,CASSTLGSAYNEQFF
TRBJ1-1,TRBV11-2,CASSLEFPGTSEAFF
TRBJ2-7,TRBV12-3/TRBV12-4,CASKQGGGYEQYF
TRBJ2-7,TRBV28,CASSLRLVSGSYEQYF
TRBJ1-6,TRBV18,CASSLQRGDSPLHF
TRBJ2-3,TRBV3-1,CASGIRGTDTQYF
TRBJ2-1,TRBV5-1,CASSSGTGIYNEQFF
TRBJ2-1,TRBV28,CASSPGPNEQFF
TRBJ2-2,TRBV24-1,CATSDPGSGTGELFF
TRBJ1-2,TRBV4-1,CASSRAGTGQGGYTF
TRBJ1-6,TRBV15,CATSRVPANRNSPLHF
TRBJ2-7,TRBV27,CASSLSWDRSYEQYF
TRBJ1-1,TRBV25-1,CASSEEYTEAFF